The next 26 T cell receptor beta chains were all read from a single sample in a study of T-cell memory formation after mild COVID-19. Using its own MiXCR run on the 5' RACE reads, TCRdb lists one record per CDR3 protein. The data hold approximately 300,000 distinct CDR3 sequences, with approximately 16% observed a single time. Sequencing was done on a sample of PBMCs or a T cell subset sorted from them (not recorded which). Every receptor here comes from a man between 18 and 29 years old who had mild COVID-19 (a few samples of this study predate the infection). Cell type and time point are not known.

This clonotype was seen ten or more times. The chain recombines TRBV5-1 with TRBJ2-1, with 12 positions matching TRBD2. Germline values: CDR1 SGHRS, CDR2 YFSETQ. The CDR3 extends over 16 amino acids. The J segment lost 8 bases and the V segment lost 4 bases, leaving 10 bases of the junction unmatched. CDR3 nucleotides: TGCGCCAGCAGCGTGACTAGCGGGGGCATGGGGCATGAGCAGTTCTTC. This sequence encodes CASSVTSGGMGHEQFF.

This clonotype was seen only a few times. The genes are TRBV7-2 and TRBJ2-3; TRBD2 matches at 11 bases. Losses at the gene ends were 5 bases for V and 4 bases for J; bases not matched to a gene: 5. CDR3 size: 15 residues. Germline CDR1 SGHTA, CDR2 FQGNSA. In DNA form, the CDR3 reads TGTGCCAGCAGCCGAATAGCGGGGGGGGCAGATACGCAGTATTTT. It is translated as CASSRIAGGADTQYF.

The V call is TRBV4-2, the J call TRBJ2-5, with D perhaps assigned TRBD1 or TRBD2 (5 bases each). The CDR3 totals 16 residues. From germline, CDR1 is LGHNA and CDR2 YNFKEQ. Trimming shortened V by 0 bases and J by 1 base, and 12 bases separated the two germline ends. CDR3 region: CASSQDHGTAQETQYF. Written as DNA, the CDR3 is TGTGCCAGCAGCCAAGATCACGGGACGGCCCAAGAGACCCAGTACTTC.

CDR3 in DNA: TGTGCCAGCAGTCATGCACGGGACAGTAATGAGCAGTTCTTC. The encoded protein is CASSHARDSNEQFF. The chain uses TRBV7-8 and TRBJ2-1; 7 bases align to TRBD1. The CDR3 has 14 residues. Trimming removed 6 bases from V and 7 bases from J; junction bases left unmatched: 9. Germline V gene sequence: CDR1 SGHVS, CDR2 FQNEAQ.

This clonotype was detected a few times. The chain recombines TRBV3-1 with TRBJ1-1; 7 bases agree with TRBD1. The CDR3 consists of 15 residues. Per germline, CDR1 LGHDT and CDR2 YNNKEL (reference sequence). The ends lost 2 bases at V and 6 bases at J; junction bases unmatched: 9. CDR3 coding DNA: TGTGCCAGCAGCCAACATGGACAGGACTCGGCTGAAGCTTTCTTT. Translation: CASSQHGQDSAEAFF. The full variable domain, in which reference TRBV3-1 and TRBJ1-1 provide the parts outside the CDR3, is DTAVSQTPKYLVTQMGNDKSIKCEQNLGHDTMYWYKQDSKKFLKIMFSYNNKELIINETVPNRFSPKSPDKAHLNLHINSLELGDSAVYFCASSQHGQDSAEAFFGQGTRLTVV.

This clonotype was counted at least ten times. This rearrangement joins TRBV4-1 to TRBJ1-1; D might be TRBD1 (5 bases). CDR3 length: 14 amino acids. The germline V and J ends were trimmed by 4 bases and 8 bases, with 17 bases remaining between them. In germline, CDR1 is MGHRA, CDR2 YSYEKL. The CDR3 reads CASSPILRGREAFF. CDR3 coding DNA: TGCGCCAGCAGCCCCATATTGCGGGGCAGAGAAGCTTTCTTT.

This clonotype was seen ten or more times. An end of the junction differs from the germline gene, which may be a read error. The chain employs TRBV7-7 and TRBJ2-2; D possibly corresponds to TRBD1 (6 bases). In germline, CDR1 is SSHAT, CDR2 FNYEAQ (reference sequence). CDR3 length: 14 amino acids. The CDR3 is CASSPSTGTGELFF. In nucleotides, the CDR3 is TGTGCTAGCAGCCCGAGCACAGGGACCGGGGAGCTGTTTTTT.

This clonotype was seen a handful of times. CDR3 region: CASSQDGHTGSEQYF. The CDR3 nucleotides read TGCGCCAGCAGCCAAGATGGACACACCGGCAGCGAGCAGTACTTC. This chain uses TRBV4-3 with TRBJ2-7, with D perhaps TRBD1 (5 bases). Germline V gene sequence: CDR1 LGHNA, CDR2 YSLEER. Deletions cut 0 bases from V and 6 bases from J, with 15 bases between. The CDR3 spans 15 residues.

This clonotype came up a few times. The chain's CDR3 is CASSGRAWGVGQPQHF. The DNA of the CDR3 is TGCGCCAGCAGCGGACGAGCGTGGGGGGTTGGTCAGCCCCAGCATTTT. This chain uses TRBV4-1 with TRBJ1-5; maybe TRBD1 (5 bases). V was cut by 5 bases and J by 6 bases, with 20 bases left in between. The CDR3 has 16 residues. Germline CDR1 is MGHRA and CDR2 is YSYEKL.

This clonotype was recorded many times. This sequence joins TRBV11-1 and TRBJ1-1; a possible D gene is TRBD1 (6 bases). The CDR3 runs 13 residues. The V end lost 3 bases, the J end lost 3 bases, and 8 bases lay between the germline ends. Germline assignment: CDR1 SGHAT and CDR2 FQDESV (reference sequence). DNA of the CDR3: TGTGCCAGCAGCTTCAACAGGGACACTGAAGCTTTCTTT. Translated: CASSFNRDTEAFF.

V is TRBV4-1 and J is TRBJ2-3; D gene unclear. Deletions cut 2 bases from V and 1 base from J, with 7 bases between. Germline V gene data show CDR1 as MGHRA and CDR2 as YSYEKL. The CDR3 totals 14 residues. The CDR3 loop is CASSQWSRTDTQYF. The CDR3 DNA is TGCGCCAGCAGCCAATGGAGCCGCACAGATACGCAGTATTTT.

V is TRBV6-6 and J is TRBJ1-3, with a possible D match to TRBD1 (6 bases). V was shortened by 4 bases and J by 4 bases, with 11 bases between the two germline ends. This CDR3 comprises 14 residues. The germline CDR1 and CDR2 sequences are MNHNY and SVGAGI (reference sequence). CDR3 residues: CASSSGGTGNTIYF. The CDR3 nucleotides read TGTGCCAGCAGTTCGGGCGGGACAGGAAACACCATATATTTT.

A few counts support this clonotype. This chain's CDR3 is CASSWGDRAKETQYF. As DNA, the CDR3 is TGCGCCAGCAGCTGGGGGGACAGGGCGAAAGAGACCCAGTACTTC. The rearrangement joins TRBV5-1 to TRBJ2-5, with 9 bases aligning to TRBD1. Germline loops: CDR1 SGHRS, CDR2 YFSETQ. After removal of 3 bases from V and 3 bases from J, the junction contained 6 bases not matched to a gene. The CDR3 covers 15 residues.

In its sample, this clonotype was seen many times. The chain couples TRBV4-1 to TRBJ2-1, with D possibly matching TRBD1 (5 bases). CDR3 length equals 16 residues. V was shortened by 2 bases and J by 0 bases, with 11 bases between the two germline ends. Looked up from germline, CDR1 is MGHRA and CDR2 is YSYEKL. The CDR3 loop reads CASSQIHDSSYNEQFF. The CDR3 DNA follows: TGCGCCAGCAGCCAAATTCATGACAGCTCCTACAATGAGCAGTTCTTC.

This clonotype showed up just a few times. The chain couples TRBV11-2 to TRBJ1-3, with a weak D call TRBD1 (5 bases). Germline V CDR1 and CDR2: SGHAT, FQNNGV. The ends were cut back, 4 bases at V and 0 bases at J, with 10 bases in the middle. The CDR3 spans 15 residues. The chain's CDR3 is CASSSWGGSGNTIYF. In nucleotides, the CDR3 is TGTGCCAGCAGCTCTTGGGGGGGCTCTGGAAACACCATATATTTT.

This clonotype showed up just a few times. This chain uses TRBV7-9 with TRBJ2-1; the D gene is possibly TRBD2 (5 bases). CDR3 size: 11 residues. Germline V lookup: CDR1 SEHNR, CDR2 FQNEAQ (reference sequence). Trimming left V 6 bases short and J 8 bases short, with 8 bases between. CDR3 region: CASRLGDEQFF. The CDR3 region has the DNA TGTGCCAGCAGGCTCGGGGATGAGCAGTTCTTC. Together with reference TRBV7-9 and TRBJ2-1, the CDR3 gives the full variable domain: DTGVSQNPRHKITKRGQNVTFRCDPISEHNRLYWYRQTLGQGPEFLTYFQNEAQLEKSRLLSDRFSAERPKGSFSTLEIQRTEQGDSAMYLCASRLGDEQFFGPGTRLTVL.

Here the CDR3 DNA reads TGCAGTGCTTTGGTTTGGACAGGGCCCGATGAGCAGTTCTTC. It codes for CSALVWTGPDEQFF. The chain links TRBV20-1 to TRBJ2-1; 8 nucleotides line up with TRBD1. This CDR3 has 14 residues. J gave up 8 bases and V 5 bases, and 11 bases lay outside the gene matches. Germline V gene data show CDR1 as DFQATT and CDR2 as SNEGSKA (reference sequence).

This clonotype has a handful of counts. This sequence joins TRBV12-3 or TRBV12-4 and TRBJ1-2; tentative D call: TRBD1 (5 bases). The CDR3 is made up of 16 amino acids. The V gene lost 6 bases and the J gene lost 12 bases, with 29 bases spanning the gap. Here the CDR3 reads CASSPGSARQIFLDTF. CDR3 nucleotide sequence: TGTGCCAGCAGCCCCGGGTCGGCCCGACAGATTTTTCTCGACACCTTC.

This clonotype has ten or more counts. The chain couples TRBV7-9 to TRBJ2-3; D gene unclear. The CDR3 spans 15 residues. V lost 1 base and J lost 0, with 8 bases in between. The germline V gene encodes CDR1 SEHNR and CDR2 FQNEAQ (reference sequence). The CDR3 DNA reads TGTGCCAGCAGCTTAGGACAACCTAGCACAGATACGCAGTATTTT. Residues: CASSLGQPSTDTQYF.

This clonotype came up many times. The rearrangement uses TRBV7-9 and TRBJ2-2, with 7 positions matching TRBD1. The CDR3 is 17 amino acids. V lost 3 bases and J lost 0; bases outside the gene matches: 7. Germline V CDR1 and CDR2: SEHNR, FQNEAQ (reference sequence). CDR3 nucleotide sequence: TGTGCCAGCAGCTTCTCCCCAGGGACAGCGAACACCGGGGAGCTGTTTTTT. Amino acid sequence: CASSFSPGTANTGELFF.

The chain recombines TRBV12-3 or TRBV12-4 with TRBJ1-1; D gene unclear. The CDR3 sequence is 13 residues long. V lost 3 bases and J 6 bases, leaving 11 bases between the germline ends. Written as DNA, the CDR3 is TGTGCCAGCAGTTTTACAATTCGGGCTGAAGCTTTCTTT. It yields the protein CASSFTIRAEAFF.

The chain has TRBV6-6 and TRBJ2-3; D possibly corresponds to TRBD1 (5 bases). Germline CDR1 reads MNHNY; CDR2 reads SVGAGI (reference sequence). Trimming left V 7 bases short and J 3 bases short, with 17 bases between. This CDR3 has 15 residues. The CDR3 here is CASTYFQGGTDTQYF. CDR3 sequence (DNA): TGTGCCAGCACCTACTTTCAGGGTGGGACAGATACGCAGTATTTT.

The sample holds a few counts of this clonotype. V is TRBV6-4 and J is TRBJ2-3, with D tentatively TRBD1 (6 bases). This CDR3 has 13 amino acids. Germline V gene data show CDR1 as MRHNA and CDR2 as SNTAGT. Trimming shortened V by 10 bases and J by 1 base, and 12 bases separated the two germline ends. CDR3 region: CATKQGGTDTQYF. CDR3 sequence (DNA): TGTGCCACCAAACAGGGAGGCACAGATACGCAGTATTTT.

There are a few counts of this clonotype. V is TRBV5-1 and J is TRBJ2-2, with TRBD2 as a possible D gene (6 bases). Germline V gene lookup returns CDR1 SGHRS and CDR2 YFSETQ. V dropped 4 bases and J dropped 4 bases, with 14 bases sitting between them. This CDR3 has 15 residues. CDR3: CASSGGGTLTGELFF. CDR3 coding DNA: TGCGCCAGCAGCGGCGGCGGGACTCTCACCGGGGAGCTGTTTTTT.

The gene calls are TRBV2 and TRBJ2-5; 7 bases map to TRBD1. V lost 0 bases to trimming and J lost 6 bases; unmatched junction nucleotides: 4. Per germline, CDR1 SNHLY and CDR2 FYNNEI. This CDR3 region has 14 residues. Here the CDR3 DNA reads TGTGCCAGCAGTGAAGCGCAGGGGGAAAAGACCCAGTACTTC. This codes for CASSEAQGEKTQYF. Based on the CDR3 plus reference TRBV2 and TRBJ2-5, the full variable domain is EPEVTQTPSHQVTQMGQEVILRCVPISNHLYFYWYRQILGQKVEFLVSFYNNEISEKSEIFDDQFSVERPDGSNFTLKIRSTKLEDSAMYFCASSEAQGEKTQYFGPGTRLLVL.

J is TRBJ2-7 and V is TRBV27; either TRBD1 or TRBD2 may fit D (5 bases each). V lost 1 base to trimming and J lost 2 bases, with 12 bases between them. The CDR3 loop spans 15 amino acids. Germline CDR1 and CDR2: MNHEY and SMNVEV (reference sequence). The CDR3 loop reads CASSLYGGNPYEQYV. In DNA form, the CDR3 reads TGTGCCAGCAGTTTATATGGGGGAAACCCCTACGAGCAGTACGTC.